These T cell receptor beta chains were read from a single sample in a study of blood T cell repertoires in COVID-19. Assay: immunoSEQ multiplex PCR; the TCRdb copy retains only in-frame clones and omits some. Of 150,000 to 250,000 clones in the sample, approximately 80% were seen once. Sequenced sample: PBMCs or T cells enriched from blood (not recorded which). Every receptor here comes from a man aged 35 to 55 who had recovered from COVID-19. The CDR3 runs from the conserved cysteine through the conserved F or W. D genes are given only for firm matches. Part of the rows lack a size; the others show once, few, many or a class for expanded clones.

j_call | clone_size | d_call | v_call | cdr3_aa | cdr3_nt
TRBJ1-5 | NA | NA | TRBV5-6 | CASSSQGGSNQPQHF | TGTGCCAGCAGCTCTCAGGGAGGGAGCAATCAGCCCCAGCATTTT
TRBJ1-4 | NA | TRBD1 | TRBV25-1 | CATLGVQGAVGEEKLFF | TGTGCCACCCTTGGGGTACAGGGGGCAGTGGGTGAGGAAAAACTGTTTTTT
TRBJ1-2 | NA | TRBD1 | TRBV4-2 | CASSLHITGGANGYTF | TGTGCCAGCAGCCTACATATTACAGGGGGCGCAAATGGCTACACCTTC
TRBJ2-5 | NA | NA | TRBV7-9 | CASTPGRSGETQYF | TGTGCCAGCACCCCCGGGAGAAGCGGGGAGACCCAGTACTTC
TRBJ1-3 | NA | TRBD1 | TRBV19 | CASSSGTGGPGNTIYF | TGTGCCAGTAGTTCCGGGACAGGGGGTCCTGGAAACACCATATATTTT
TRBJ1-2 | once | TRBD1 | TRBV12-3/TRBV12-4 | CASSTRQGSGYTF | TGTGCCAGCAGTACGCGACAGGGTTCTGGCTACACCTTC
TRBJ2-1 | NA | NA | TRBV13 | CASSSRVNEQFF | TGTGCCAGCAGCTCCCGCGTCAATGAGCAGTTCTTC
TRBJ2-7 | NA | TRBD2 | TRBV9 | CASSPGLAGPYEQYF | TGTGCCAGCAGCCCCGGACTAGCGGGCCCCTACGAGCAGTACTTC
TRBJ2-7 | NA | NA | TRBV28 | CASSSDSSYEQYF | TGTGCCAGCAGTTCGGACAGCTCCTACGAGCAGTACTTC
TRBJ2-1 | NA | TRBD2 | TRBV7-3 | CASSSSGGPYNEQFF | TGTGCCAGCAGCTCATCGGGAGGGCCCTACAATGAGCAGTTCTTC
TRBJ1-1 | NA | TRBD1 | TRBV7-8 | CASSTGVWNTEAFF | TGTGCCAGCTCTACAGGGGTTTGGAACACTGAAGCTTTCTTT
TRBJ2-2 | once | NA | TRBV6-2/TRBV6-3 | CASSYSRGSNTGELFF | TGTGCCAGCAGTTATTCCAGGGGATCGAACACCGGGGAGCTGTTTTTT
TRBJ1-2 | NA | TRBD1 | TRBV5-4 | CASSRDRGYGYTF | TGTGCCAGCAGTCGGGACAGGGGTTATGGCTACACCTTC
TRBJ1-1 | once | TRBD1 | TRBV6-5 | CASSNRGSEAFF | TGTGCCAGCAGCAACAGGGGCTCGGAAGCTTTCTTT
TRBJ2-1 | NA | NA | TRBV19 | CASSSLETSYNEQFF | TGTGCCAGTAGTTCTCTAGAAACCTCCTACAATGAGCAGTTCTTC
TRBJ1-2 | NA | TRBD1 | TRBV5-6 | CASSPRDRAVFNYGYTF | TGTGCCAGCAGCCCCCGGGACAGGGCCGTTTTTAACTATGGCTACACCTTC
TRBJ1-2 | few | NA | TRBV19 | CASTGGDYGYTF | TGTGCCAGTACCGGGGGGGACTATGGCTACACCTTC
TRBJ2-7 | NA | TRBD2 | TRBV29-1 | CSVETLAGGRSYEQYF | TGCAGCGTTGAAACCCTAGCGGGAGGACGCTCCTACGAGCAGTACTTC
TRBJ2-1 | once | TRBD2 | TRBV5-1 | CASSLKTSGDTYNEQFF | TGCGCCAGCAGCCTAAAGACTAGCGGAGACACCTACAATGAGCAGTTCTTC
TRBJ2-5 | NA | NA | TRBV11-3 | CASSLGRDFQETQYF | TGTGCCAGCAGCTTAGGTCGGGACTTCCAAGAGACCCAGTACTTC
TRBJ2-7 | NA | NA | TRBV5-3 | CARSAYRLTYEQYF | TGTGCCAGAAGCGCTTACAGGTTAACCTACGAGCAGTACTTC
TRBJ2-5 | NA | TRBD2 | TRBV2 | CASSERGLAGEYQETQYF | TGTGCCAGCAGTGAAAGGGGACTAGCGGGGGAGTACCAAGAGACCCAGTACTTC
TRBJ2-3 | NA | NA | TRBV5-1 | CASSLASLEGTDTQYF | TGCGCCAGCAGCTTGGCCTCTCTAGAAGGCACAGATACGCAGTATTTT
TRBJ2-1 | NA | TRBD2 | TRBV5-1 | CASSLISGINYEQFF | TGCGCCAGCAGCTTAATCAGCGGGATAAACTATGAGCAGTTCTTC
TRBJ1-1 | NA | NA | TRBV4-1 | CASSQTGGHSEAFF | TGCGCCAGCAGCCAAACCGGGGGGCACTCTGAAGCTTTCTTT
TRBJ2-1 | NA | TRBD1 | TRBV28 | CASRIPGGYNEQFF | TGTGCCAGTCGAATCCCAGGGGGCTACAATGAGCAGTTCTTC
TRBJ2-7 | NA | NA | TRBV5-5 | CASSLGRENYEQYF | TGTGCCAGCAGCCTAGGACGGGAAAACTACGAGCAGTACTTC
TRBJ2-3 | NA | NA | TRBV15 | CATSRPSGPSTDTQYF | TGTGCCACCAGCAGACCCAGCGGGCCTAGCACAGATACGCAGTATTTT
TRBJ2-5 | NA | TRBD1 | TRBV5-6 | CASSPGQQEETQYF | TGTGCCAGCAGCCCGGGACAGCAAGAAGAGACCCAGTACTTC
TRBJ2-1 | NA | TRBD1 | TRBV5-4 | CASSSYRGSVSYNEQFF | TGTGCCAGCAGCTCCTACAGGGGATCGGTCTCCTACAATGAGCAGTTCTTC
TRBJ1-2 | few | NA | TRBV7-2 | CASSLDRQGDYGYTF | TGTGCCAGCAGCTTAGACCGGCAGGGTGACTATGGCTACACCTTC
TRBJ2-3 | NA | NA | TRBV5-1 | CASSLWAPTDTQYF | TGCGCCAGCAGCTTGTGGGCGCCCACAGATACGCAGTATTTT
TRBJ2-7 | NA | TRBD1 | TRBV28 | CASRRPPGQGGFEQYF | TGTGCCAGCAGACGACCTCCGGGACAGGGAGGCTTCGAGCAGTACTTC
TRBJ2-3 | NA | TRBD2 | TRBV7-8 | CASSLGWDSGRASTDTQYF | TGTGCCAGCAGCTTAGGATGGGATAGCGGGAGGGCCAGCACAGATACGCAGTATTTT
TRBJ2-2 | NA | TRBD2 | TRBV7-3 | CASSRTSNGELFF | TGTGCCAGCAGCCGGACTAGTAACGGGGAGCTGTTTTTT
TRBJ2-2 | NA | TRBD1 | TRBV11-3 | CASSPQGQPELAGELFF | TGTGCCAGCAGCCCGCAGGGACAGCCCGAGTTGGCCGGGGAGCTGTTTTTT
TRBJ2-1 | NA | NA | TRBV7-9 | CASSSLTGLNYNEQFF | TGTGCCAGCAGCTCATTAACGGGACTCAACTACAATGAGCAGTTCTTC
TRBJ2-1 | NA | TRBD2 | TRBV9 | CASSVDIAGVEQFF | TGTGCCAGCAGCGTAGATATAGCGGGAGTTGAGCAGTTCTTC
TRBJ2-1 | NA | TRBD2 | TRBV5-1 | CASSLAGTSGRLSYNEQFF | TGCGCCAGCAGCTTGGCCGGGACTAGCGGGAGACTCTCCTACAATGAGCAGTTCTTC
TRBJ2-5 | NA | NA | TRBV7-6 | CASSPDSSARWTQYF | TGTGCCAGCAGCCCGGACAGTTCGGCACGGTGGACCCAGTACTTC
TRBJ1-5 | NA | NA | TRBV12-3/TRBV12-4 | CASRLGSNQPQHF | TGTGCCAGCAGATTAGGTAGTAATCAGCCCCAGCATTTT
TRBJ2-4 | NA | NA | TRBV7-3 | CASSLTAGLAKNIQYF | TGTGCCAGCAGCTTAACGGCGGGGCTAGCCAAAAACATTCAGTACTTC
TRBJ2-1 | NA | TRBD2 | TRBV6-1 | CASRSIAGENEQFF | TGTGCCAGCCGATCGATAGCGGGAGAAAATGAGCAGTTCTTC
TRBJ2-3 | NA | NA | TRBV2 | CASMEGTDTQYF | TGTGCCAGCATGGAGGGAACAGATACGCAGTATTTT